The rows below give T cell receptor beta chains drawn from one sample of a study of beta chain features in type 1 diabetes. Assay used: immunoSEQ multiplex PCR; TCRdb lists only in-frame clones, some missing. This table has hundreds of thousands of clones, 15% to 18% appearing once. The sequenced sample was naive CD4+ T cells from blood. All receptors come from a man younger than 35 in good health. The CDR3 runs from the conserved cysteine through the conserved F or W. A D gene is named only where the DNA matches it firmly. Some rows mark clone size as missing; the rest say once, few, many or name a class of expanded clone.

abundance,j_gene,v_gene,d_gene,CDR3aa,CDR3nt
few,TRBJ2-7,TRBV10-3,TRBD1,CAITRTGDEQYF,TGTGCCATCACCCGGACAGGAGACGAGCAGTACTTC
few,TRBJ2-7,TRBV15,.,CATSRDVPYEQYF,TGTGCCACCAGCAGAGATGTCCCCTACGAGCAGTACTTC
.,TRBJ2-7,TRBV5-1,TRBD1,CASNRGANPSYEQYF,TGCGCCAGCAACAGGGGGGCCAATCCGTCCTACGAGCAGTACTTC
.,TRBJ2-7,TRBV4-3,.,CASSQDNYGSYEQYF,TGCGCCAGCAGCCAAGATAATTACGGGTCCTACGAGCAGTACTTC
.,TRBJ2-7,TRBV14,TRBD1,CASSVWDRDYYEQYF,TGTGCCAGCAGCGTATGGGACAGGGATTACTACGAGCAGTACTTC
few,TRBJ1-1,TRBV11-1,.,CASSLELSLNTEAFF,TGTGCCAGCAGCTTAGAGCTTTCCCTTAACACTGAAGCTTTCTTT
.,TRBJ2-7,TRBV5-1,.,CASSPGTASSYEQYF,TGCGCCAGCAGCCCTGGGACTGCAAGCTCCTACGAGCAGTACTTC
few,TRBJ2-7,TRBV11-2,.,CASRQLKGPYEQYF,TGTGCCAGCAGACAACTTAAAGGCCCCTACGAGCAGTACTTC
few,TRBJ2-5,TRBV7-2,.,CASNLRAGTQETQYF,TGTGCCAGCAACCTTAGAGCAGGGACTCAAGAGACCCAGTACTTC
.,TRBJ1-1,TRBV28,.,CASRGIGPWTEAFF,TGTGCCAGCAGAGGGATAGGTCCCTGGACTGAAGCTTTCTTT
.,TRBJ2-1,TRBV4-2,.,CASSQVAIQGNEQFF,TGTGCCAGCAGCCAAGTTGCGATTCAGGGGAATGAGCAGTTCTTC
once,TRBJ1-1,TRBV5-4,TRBD1,CASSAQDRGMNTEAFF,TGTGCCAGCAGCGCCCAGGACAGGGGGATGAACACTGAAGCTTTCTTT
few,TRBJ2-7,TRBV19,.,CASSTPGTTVYEQYF,TGTGCCAGTAGTACTCCGGGGACAACCGTGTACGAGCAGTACTTC
.,TRBJ1-2,TRBV6-5,.,CASSYDVGVANYGYTF,TGTGCCAGCAGTTACGATGTAGGGGTAGCTAACTATGGCTACACCTTC
.,TRBJ1-2,TRBV9,.,CASSPERGGYTF,TGTGCCAGCAGCCCCGAGCGGGGCGGCTACACCTTC
few,TRBJ1-2,TRBV30,.,CAWSLLGSLFGYTF,TGTGCCTGGAGTCTCTTAGGGAGCCTTTTCGGCTACACCTTC
few,TRBJ2-5,TRBV7-3,.,CASSARGGDQETQYF,TGTGCCAGCAGCGCCCGCGGGGGCGACCAAGAGACCCAGTACTTC
few,TRBJ2-5,TRBV5-1,.,CATSRGDQETQYF,TGCGCCACGTCGAGGGGGGATCAAGAGACCCAGTACTTC
.,TRBJ2-7,TRBV29-1,TRBD2,CSVPLAGGRINEQYF,TGCAGCGTTCCCCTAGCGGGGGGGCGAATCAACGAGCAGTACTTC
.,TRBJ2-4,TRBV4-3,TRBD1,CASSREGTGGQGWAKNIQYF,TGCGCCAGCAGCCGAGAAGGGACAGGGGGCCAGGGATGGGCCAAAAACATTCAGTACTTC
few,TRBJ2-7,TRBV30,TRBD2,CAWSKERGYEQYF,TGTGCCTGGAGTAAGGAGCGGGGTTACGAGCAGTACTTC
.,TRBJ2-1,TRBV7-2,TRBD2,CASSLLAPGGGNEQFF,TGTGCCAGCAGCTTATTAGCTCCGGGAGGAGGCAATGAGCAGTTCTTC
.,TRBJ1-2,TRBV19,.,CASRALDVNYGYTF,TGTGCCAGTAGGGCCCTTGACGTAAACTATGGCTACACCTTC
few,TRBJ1-2,TRBV28,.,CATTDRQGYGYTF,TGTGCCACCACAGACCGACAAGGCTATGGCTACACCTTC
.,TRBJ2-5,TRBV27,TRBD2,CASSLLAGAPGKTQYF,TGTGCCAGCAGTCTACTAGCGGGAGCCCCCGGGAAGACCCAGTACTTC
few,TRBJ2-7,TRBV4-1,TRBD1,CASSQSGSDRGNYEQYF,TGCGCCAGCAGCCAAAGTGGTTCGGACAGGGGGAACTACGAGCAGTACTTC
few,TRBJ1-1,TRBV18,.,CASSSGLNTEAFF,TGTGCCAGCTCATCGGGACTGAACACTGAAGCTTTCTTT
.,TRBJ1-6,TRBV18,TRBD1,CASSPNWTGNSPLHF,TGTGCCAGCTCACCGAACTGGACAGGGAATTCACCCCTCCACTTT
few,TRBJ2-1,TRBV5-6,TRBD1,CASSLIPRTGRKNEQFF,TGTGCCAGCAGCCTAATCCCCCGGACAGGGAGAAAGAATGAGCAGTTCTTC
.,TRBJ2-7,TRBV6-6,.,CASSLARGYEQYF,TGTGCCAGCAGCCTGGCCCGTGGCTACGAGCAGTACTTC
few,TRBJ1-1,TRBV6-1,TRBD1,CASSRTGFGAFF,TGTGCCAGCAGCCGGACAGGGTTTGGAGCTTTCTTT
.,TRBJ1-1,TRBV5-1,.,CASSPRWNTEAFF,TGCGCCAGCAGCCCCCGCTGGAACACTGAAGCTTTCTTT
.,TRBJ2-7,TRBV7-9,TRBD1,CASSMGTGIGEQYF,TGTGCCAGCAGCATGGGGACAGGTATCGGCGAGCAGTACTTC
.,TRBJ2-3,TRBV5-1,.,CASSSLAIAHRGTQYF,TGCGCCAGCAGCTCTCTAGCGATCGCACATAGGGGTACGCAGTATTTT
.,TRBJ1-2,TRBV7-8,.,CASSLFRLADNYGYTF,TGTGCCAGCAGCTTATTCCGACTGGCAGACAACTATGGCTACACCTTC
.,TRBJ1-2,TRBV5-6,TRBD1,CASSLRQGGYGYTF,TGTGCCAGCAGCTTAAGGCAGGGGGGCTATGGCTACACCTTC
.,TRBJ2-7,TRBV7-3,TRBD2,CASSFGGSSYEQYF,TGTGCCAGCAGCTTTGGCGGGAGCTCCTACGAGCAGTACTTC
.,TRBJ1-1,TRBV27,.,CASSTGRVNTEAFF,TGTGCCAGCAGTACAGGACGGGTGAACACTGAAGCTTTCTTT
few,TRBJ2-6,TRBV11-2,.,CASSFRTARSGANVLTF,TGTGCCAGCAGCTTTCGGACTGCTCGCTCTGGGGCCAACGTCCTGACTTTC
few,TRBJ2-7,TRBV5-1,.,CASSFQGGRGDEQYF,TGCGCCAGCAGCTTCCAAGGCGGGCGAGGAGACGAGCAGTACTTC
many,TRBJ2-3,TRBV28,TRBD2,CASSHGRGKDTQYF,TGTGCCAGCAGCCATGGGAGGGGAAAGGATACGCAGTATTTT
.,TRBJ2-7,TRBV27,.,CASSLSQGRGPYEQYF,TGTGCCAGCAGTTTATCACAGGGAAGGGGACCCTACGAGCAGTACTTC
few,TRBJ2-5,TRBV4-1,.,CASSQDRSGRQETQYF,TGCGCCAGCAGCCAAGATAGGTCAGGCAGGCAAGAGACCCAGTACTTC
few,TRBJ2-7,TRBV5-1,TRBD1,CASRPGQGYEQYF,TGCGCCAGCAGGCCGGGACAGGGCTACGAGCAGTACTTC
.,TRBJ2-3,TRBV28,.,CASRAGAGGADTQYF,TGTGCCAGCAGGGCGGGGGCCGGAGGGGCAGATACGCAGTATTTT
.,TRBJ2-3,TRBV10-3,TRBD1,CAISTGQGPGTDTQYF,TGTGCCATCAGTACAGGACAGGGCCCTGGCACAGATACGCAGTATTTT
.,TRBJ2-7,TRBV19,TRBD1,CASSLQTGGAYEQYF,TGTGCCAGTAGTCTCCAGACAGGGGGAGCCTACGAGCAGTACTTC
few,TRBJ1-1,TRBV21-1,.,CASSKDKLPNRDRENTEAFF,TGTGCCAGCAGCAAAGACAAACTACCTAACCGGGACAGGGAGAACACTGAAGCTTTCTTT
.,TRBJ2-7,TRBV7-2,.,CASSQGPKSEQYF,TGTGCCAGCAGCCAAGGGCCGAAATCCGAGCAGTACTTC
.,TRBJ2-2,TRBV10-3,.,CAISPGSGELFF,TGTGCCATCAGTCCAGGGTCTGGGGAGCTGTTTTTT
few,TRBJ2-7,TRBV30,.,CAWSRTSFYEQYF,TGTGCCTGGAGTCGGACAAGCTTCTACGAGCAGTACTTC
.,TRBJ2-2,TRBV7-9,.,CASSPSTGELFF,TGTGCCAGCAGCCCGAGCACCGGGGAGCTGTTTTTT
few,TRBJ1-5,TRBV2,.,CASSESRGSGQPQHF,TGTGCCAGCAGTGAATCCAGGGGCTCGGGTCAGCCCCAGCATTTT
.,TRBJ2-1,TRBV9,.,CASSGIPGLYNEQFF,TGTGCCAGCAGCGGAATACCGGGACTGTACAATGAGCAGTTCTTC
few,TRBJ1-1,TRBV6-5,.,CASSLRNTEAFF,TGTGCCAGCAGTTTGCGGAACACTGAAGCTTTCTTT
.,TRBJ1-2,TRBV11-2,.,CASSESSAYGYTF,TGTGCCAGCAGCGAGTCTTCAGCTTATGGCTACACCTTC
few,TRBJ1-1,TRBV30,.,CAWSLSRAFF,TGTGCCTGGAGTCTGTCAAGGGCTTTCTTT
.,TRBJ1-4,TRBV7-2,.,CASSFSGFNEKLFF,TGTGCCAGCAGCTTCTCGGGTTTTAATGAAAAACTGTTTTTT